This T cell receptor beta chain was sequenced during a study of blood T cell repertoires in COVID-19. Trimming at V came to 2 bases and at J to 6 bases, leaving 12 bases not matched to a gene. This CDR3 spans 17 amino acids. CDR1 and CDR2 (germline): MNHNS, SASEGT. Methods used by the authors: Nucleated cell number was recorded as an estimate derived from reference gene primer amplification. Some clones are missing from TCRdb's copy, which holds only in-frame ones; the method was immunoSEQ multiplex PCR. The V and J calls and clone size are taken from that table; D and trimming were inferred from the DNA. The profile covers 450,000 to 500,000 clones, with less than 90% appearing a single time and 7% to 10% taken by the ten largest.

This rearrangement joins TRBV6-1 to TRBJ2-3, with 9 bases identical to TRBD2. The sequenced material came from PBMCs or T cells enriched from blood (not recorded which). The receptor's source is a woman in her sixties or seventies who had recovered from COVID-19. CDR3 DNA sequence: TGTGCCAGCAGTGAAATAAGCCTAGCGGGGCGCCCGGATACGCAGTATTTT. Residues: CASSEISLAGRPDTQYF.